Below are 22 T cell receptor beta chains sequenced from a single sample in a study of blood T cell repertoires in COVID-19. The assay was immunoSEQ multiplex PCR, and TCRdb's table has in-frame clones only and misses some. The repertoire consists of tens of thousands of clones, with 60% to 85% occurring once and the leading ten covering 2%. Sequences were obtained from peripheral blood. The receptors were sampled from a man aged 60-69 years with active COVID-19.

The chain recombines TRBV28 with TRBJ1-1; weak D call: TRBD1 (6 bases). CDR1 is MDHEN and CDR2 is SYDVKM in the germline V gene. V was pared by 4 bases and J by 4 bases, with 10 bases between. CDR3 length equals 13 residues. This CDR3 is CASSWGLGTEAFF. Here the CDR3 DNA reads TGTGCCAGCAGTTGGGGGCTTGGCACTGAAGCTTTCTTT.

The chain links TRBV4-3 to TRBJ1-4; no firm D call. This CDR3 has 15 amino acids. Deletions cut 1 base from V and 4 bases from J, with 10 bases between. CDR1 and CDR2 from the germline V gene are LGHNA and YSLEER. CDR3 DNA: TGCGCCAGCAGCCAAGTGGAACGGAGTAATGAAAAACTGTTTTTT. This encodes CASSQVERSNEKLFF.

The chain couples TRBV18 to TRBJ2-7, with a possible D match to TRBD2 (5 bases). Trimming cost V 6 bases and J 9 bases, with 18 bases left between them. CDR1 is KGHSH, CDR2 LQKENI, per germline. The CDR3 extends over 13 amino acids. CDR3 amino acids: CASSSGFIRGQYF. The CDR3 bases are TGTGCCAGCTCGTCGGGATTTATCCGTGGGCAGTACTTC.

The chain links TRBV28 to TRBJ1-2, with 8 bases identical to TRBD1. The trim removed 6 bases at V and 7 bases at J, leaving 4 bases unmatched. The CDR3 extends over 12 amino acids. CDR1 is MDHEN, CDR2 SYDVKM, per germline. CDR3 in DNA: TGTGCCAGCAGCCAAACAGGGGGTGGCTACACCTTC. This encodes CASSQTGGGYTF.

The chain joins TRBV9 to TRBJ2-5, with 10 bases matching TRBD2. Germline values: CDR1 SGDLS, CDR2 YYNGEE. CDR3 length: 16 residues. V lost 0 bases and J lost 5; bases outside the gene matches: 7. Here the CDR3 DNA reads TGTGCCAGCAGCGTAGGGCTAGCGGGGGTTTGGGAGACCCAGTACTTC. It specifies CASSVGLAGVWETQYF. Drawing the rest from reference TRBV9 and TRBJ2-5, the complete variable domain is DSGVTQTPKHLITATGQRVTLRCSPRSGDLSVYWYQQSLDQGLQFLIQYYNGEERAKGNILERFSAQQFPDLHSELNLSSLELGDSALYFCASSVGLAGVWETQYFGPGTRLLVL.

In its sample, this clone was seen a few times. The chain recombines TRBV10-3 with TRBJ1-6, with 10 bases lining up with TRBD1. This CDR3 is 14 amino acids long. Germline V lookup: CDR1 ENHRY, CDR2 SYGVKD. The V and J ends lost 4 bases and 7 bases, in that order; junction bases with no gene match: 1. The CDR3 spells CAISGGQGNSPLHF. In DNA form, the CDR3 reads TGTGCCATCAGTGGGGGACAGGGGAATTCACCCCTCCACTTT.

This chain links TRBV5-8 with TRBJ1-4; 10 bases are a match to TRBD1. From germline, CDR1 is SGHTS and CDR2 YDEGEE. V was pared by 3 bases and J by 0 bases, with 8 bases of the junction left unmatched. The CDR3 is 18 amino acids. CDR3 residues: CASSSRPGQGTTNEKLFF. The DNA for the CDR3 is TGTGCCAGCAGCTCCCGACCGGGACAGGGGACAACTAATGAAAAACTGTTTTTT.

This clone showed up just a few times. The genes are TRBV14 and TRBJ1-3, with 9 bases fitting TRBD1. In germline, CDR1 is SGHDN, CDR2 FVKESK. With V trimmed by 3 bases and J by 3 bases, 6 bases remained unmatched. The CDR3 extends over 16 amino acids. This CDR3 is CASSHTGQGFGNTIYF. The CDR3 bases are TGTGCCAGCAGCCACACGGGACAGGGATTTGGAAACACCATATATTTT.

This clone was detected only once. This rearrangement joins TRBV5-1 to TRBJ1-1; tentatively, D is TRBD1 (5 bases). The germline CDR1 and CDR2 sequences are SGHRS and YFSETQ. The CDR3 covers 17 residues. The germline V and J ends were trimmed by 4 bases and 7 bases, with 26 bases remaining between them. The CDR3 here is CASSQGGVGPPNVEAFF. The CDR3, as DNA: TGCGCCAGCAGCCAGGGAGGAGTAGGCCCCCCGAACGTTGAAGCTTTCTTT. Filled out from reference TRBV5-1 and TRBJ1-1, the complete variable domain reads KAGVTQTPRYLIKTRGQQVTLSCSPISGHRSVSWYQQTPGQGLQFLFEYFSETQRNKGNFPGRFSGRQFSNSRSEMNVSTLELGDSALYLCASSQGGVGPPNVEAFFGQGTRLTVV.

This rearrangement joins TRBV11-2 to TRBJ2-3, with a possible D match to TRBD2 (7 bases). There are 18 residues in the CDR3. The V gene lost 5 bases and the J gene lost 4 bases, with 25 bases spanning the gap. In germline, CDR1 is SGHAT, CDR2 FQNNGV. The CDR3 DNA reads TGTGCCAGCAGCCACACCCTCGGGGGGACACTAGCAGCAGATACGCAGTATTTT. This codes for CASSHTLGGTLAADTQYF.

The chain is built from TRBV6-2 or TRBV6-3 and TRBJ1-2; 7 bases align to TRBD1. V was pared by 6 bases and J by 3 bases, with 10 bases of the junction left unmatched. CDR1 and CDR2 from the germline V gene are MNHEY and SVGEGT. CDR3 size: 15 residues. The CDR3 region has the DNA TGTGCCAGCAGCCGACAGGGATTGGAGTACTATGGCTACACCTTC. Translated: CASSRQGLEYYGYTF.

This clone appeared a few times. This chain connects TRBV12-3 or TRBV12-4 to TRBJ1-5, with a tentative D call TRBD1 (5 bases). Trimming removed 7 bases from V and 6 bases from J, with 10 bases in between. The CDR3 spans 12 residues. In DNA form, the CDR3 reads TGTGCCAGCACTCAGGGTAGTCAGCCCCAGCATTTT. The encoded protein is CASTQGSQPQHF.

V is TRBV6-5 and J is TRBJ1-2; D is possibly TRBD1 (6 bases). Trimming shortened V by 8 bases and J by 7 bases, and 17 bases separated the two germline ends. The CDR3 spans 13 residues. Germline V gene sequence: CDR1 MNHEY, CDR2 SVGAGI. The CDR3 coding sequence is TGTGCCAGCCTGGGGGCGGGGGGGGCTGGCTACACCTTC. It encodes CASLGAGGAGYTF.

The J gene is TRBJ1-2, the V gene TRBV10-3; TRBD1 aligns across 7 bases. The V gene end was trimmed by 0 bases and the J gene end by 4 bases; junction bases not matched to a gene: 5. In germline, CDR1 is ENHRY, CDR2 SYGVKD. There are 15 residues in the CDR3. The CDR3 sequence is CAISESDRTFYGYTF. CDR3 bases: TGTGCCATCAGTGAGTCGGACAGGACCTTCTATGGCTACACCTTC.

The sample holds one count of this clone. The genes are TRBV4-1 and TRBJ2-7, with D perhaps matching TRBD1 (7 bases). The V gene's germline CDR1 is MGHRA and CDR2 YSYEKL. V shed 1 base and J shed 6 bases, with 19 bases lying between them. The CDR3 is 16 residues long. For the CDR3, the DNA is TGCGCCAGCAGCCAAGTCCTTAGGCAGGGGGGAATCGAGCAGTACTTC. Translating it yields CASSQVLRQGGIEQYF.

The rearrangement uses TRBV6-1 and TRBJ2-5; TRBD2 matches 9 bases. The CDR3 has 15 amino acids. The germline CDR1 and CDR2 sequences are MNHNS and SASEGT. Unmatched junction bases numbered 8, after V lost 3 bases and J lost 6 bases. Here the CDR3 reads CASSEVAAGGKTQYF. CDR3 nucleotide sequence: TGTGCCAGCAGTGAGGTCGCAGCGGGAGGAAAGACCCAGTACTTC.

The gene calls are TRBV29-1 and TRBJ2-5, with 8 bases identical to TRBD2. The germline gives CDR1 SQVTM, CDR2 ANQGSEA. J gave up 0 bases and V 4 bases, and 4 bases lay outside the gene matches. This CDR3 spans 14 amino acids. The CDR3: CSVAGSGDQETQYF. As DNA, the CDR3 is TGCAGCGTTGCTGGTAGCGGGGACCAAGAGACCCAGTACTTC. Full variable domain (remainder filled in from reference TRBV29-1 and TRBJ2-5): SAVISQKPSRDICQRGTSLTIQCQVDSQVTMMFWYRQQPGQSLTLIATANQGSEATYESGFVIDKFPISRPNLTFSTLTVSNMSPEDSSIYLCSVAGSGDQETQYFGPGTRLLVL.

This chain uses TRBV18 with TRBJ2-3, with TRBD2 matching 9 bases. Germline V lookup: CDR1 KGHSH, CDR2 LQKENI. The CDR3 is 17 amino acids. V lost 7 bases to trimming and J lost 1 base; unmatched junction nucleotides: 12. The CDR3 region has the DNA TGTGCCAGCTTGAGCGGGAGGTTGGTTGTCGGCACAGATACGCAGTATTTT. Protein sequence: CASLSGRLVVGTDTQYF.

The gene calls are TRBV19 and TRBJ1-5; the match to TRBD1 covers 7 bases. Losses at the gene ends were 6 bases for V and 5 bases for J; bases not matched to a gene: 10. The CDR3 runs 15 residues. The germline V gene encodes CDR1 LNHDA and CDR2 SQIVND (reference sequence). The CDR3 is CASSPSGTVYQPQHF. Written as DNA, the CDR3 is TGTGCCAGTAGCCCCTCCGGGACAGTTTATCAGCCCCAGCATTTT.

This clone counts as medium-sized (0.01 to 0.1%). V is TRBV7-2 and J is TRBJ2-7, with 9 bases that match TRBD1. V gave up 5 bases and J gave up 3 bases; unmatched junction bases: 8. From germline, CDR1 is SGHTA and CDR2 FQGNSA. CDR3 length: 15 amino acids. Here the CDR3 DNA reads TGTGCCAGCAGCGTCGGGACAGGGACCTACTACGAGCAGTACTTC. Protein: CASSVGTGTYYEQYF.

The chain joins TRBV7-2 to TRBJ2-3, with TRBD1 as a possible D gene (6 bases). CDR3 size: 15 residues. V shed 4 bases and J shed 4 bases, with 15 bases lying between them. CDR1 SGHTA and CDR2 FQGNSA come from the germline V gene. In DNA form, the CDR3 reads TGTGCCAGCAGCTCTCAGGGGCTGACTGCAGATACGCAGTATTTT. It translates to CASSSQGLTADTQYF.

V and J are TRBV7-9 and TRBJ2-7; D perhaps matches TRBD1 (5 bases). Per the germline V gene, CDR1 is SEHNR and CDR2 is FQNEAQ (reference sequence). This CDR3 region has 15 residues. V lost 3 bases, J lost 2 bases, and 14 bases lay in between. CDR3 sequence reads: CASSFPVRRAYEQYF. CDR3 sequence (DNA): TGTGCCAGCAGCTTCCCGGTTCGCAGGGCCTACGAGCAGTACTTC.